The TCR beta chain under discussion was sequenced for a study of CD8+ T cells in alopecia areata. Trimming pared 3 bases from V and 4 bases from J, leaving 15 bases between. The CDR3 extends over 15 amino acids. Germline V gene data show CDR1 as SGHRS and CDR2 as YFSETQ. Samples from alopecia areata patients were lesional scalp punch biopsies and peripheral blood. Sorted populations comprised CD4+ and CD8+ T cells obtained from PBMCs. The study, taken as a whole, reports: Lesional scalp displayed greater clonality than normal scalp, most notably in alopecia totalis/universalis. Scalp sample sequencing also detects resident alphabeta T cells of normal skin.

Once RNA had been extracted, it was reverse transcribed into cDNA to act as the sequencing template. Profiling relied on immunoSEQ multiplex PCR, and the TCRdb table lists in-frame clones only, not all of them. This table has about 69,000 clones, approximately 60% appearing once. This clone was seen a few times. Its antigen is not identified. The starting material was CD8+ T cells sorted from blood, obtained at week 0. The rearrangement joins TRBV5-1 to TRBJ2-3; TRBD2 might be the D (7 bases). The TCR sequence derives from a human donor with alopecia areata. This CDR3 is CASSWSSGGPDTQYF. The CDR3 DNA reads TGCGCCAGCAGCTGGAGTTCGGGGGGCCCAGATACGCAGTATTTT.